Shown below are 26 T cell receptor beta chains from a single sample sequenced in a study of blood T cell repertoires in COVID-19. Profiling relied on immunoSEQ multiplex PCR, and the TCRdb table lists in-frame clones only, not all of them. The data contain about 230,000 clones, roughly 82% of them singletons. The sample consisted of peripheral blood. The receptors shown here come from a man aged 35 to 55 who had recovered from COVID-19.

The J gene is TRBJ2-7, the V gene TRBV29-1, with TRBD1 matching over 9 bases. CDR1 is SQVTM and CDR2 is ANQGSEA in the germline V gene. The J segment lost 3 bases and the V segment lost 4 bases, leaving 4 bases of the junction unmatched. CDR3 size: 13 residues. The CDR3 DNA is TGCAGCGTTGGAATGGGACAGGGCTACGAGCAGTACTTC. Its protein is CSVGMGQGYEQYF.

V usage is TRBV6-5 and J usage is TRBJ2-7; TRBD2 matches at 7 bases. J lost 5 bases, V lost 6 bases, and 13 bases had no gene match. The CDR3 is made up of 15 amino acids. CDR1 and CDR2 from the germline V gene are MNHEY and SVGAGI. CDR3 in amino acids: CASRVPGLTINEQYF. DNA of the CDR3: TGTGCCAGCAGAGTACCGGGACTAACTATTAACGAGCAGTACTTC.

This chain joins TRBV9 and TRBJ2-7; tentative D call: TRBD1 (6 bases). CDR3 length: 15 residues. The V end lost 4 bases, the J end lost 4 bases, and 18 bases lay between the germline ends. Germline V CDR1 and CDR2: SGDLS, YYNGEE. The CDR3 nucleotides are TGTGCCAGCAGCCCCCCACAGGGTGGCCCTTACGAGCAGTACTTC. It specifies CASSPPQGGPYEQYF. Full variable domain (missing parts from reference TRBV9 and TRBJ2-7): DSGVTQTPKHLITATGQRVTLRCSPRSGDLSVYWYQQSLDQGLQFLIQYYNGEERAKGNILERFSAQQFPDLHSELNLSSLELGDSALYFCASSPPQGGPYEQYFGPGTRLTVT.

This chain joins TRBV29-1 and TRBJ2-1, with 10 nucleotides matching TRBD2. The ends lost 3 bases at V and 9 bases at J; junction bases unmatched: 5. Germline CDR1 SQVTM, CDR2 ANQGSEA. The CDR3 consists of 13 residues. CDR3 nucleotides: TGCAGCGTTGACTCTAGCGGGAGAACTGAGCAGTTCTTC. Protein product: CSVDSSGRTEQFF.

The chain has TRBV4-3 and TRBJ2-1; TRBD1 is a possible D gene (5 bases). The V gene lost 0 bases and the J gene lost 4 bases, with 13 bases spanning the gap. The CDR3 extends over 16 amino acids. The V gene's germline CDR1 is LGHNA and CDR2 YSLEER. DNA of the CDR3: TGCGCCAGCAGCCAAGATAGAGCGACAGTATACAATGAGCAGTTCTTC. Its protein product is CASSQDRATVYNEQFF.

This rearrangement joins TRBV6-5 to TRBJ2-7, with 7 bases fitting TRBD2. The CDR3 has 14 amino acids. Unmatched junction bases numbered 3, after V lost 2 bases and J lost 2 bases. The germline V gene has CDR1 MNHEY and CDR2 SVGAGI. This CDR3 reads CASSYGAGPYEQYF. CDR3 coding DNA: TGTGCCAGCAGTTACGGAGCGGGGCCCTACGAGCAGTACTTC.

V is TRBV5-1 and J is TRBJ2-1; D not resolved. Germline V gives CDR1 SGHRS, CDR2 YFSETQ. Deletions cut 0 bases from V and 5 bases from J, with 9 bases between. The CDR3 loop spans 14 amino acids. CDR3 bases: TGCGCCAGCAGCTTGGTTCCGGGTAACAATGAGCAGTTCTTC. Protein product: CASSLVPGNNEQFF.

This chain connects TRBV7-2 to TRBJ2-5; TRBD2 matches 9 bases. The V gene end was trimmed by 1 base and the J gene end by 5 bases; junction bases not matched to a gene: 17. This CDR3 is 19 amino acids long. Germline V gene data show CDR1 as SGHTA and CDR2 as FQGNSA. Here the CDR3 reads CASSLVPVQAGGVWETQYF. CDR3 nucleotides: TGTGCCAGCAGCTTAGTTCCGGTTCAAGCGGGAGGAGTTTGGGAGACCCAGTACTTC. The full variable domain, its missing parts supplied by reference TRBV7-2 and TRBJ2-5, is GAGVSQSPSNKVTEKGKDVELRCDPISGHTALYWYRQSLGQGLEFLIYFQGNSAPDKSGLPSDRFSAERTGGSVSTLTIQRTQQEDSAVYLCASSLVPVQAGGVWETQYFGPGTRLLVL.

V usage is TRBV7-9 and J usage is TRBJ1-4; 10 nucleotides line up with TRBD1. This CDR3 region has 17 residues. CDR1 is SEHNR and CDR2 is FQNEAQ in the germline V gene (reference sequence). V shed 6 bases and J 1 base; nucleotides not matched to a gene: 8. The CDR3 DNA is TGTGCCAGCAGTCAGCGACAGGGGGCAGGAACTAATGAAAAACTGTTTTTT. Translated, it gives CASSQRQGAGTNEKLFF.

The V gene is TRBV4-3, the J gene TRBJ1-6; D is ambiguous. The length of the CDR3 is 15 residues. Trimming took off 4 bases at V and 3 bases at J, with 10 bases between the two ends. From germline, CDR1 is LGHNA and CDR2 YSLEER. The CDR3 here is CASSRSVGYNSPLHF. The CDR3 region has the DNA TGCGCCAGCAGCCGCTCTGTCGGCTATAATTCACCCCTCCACTTT.

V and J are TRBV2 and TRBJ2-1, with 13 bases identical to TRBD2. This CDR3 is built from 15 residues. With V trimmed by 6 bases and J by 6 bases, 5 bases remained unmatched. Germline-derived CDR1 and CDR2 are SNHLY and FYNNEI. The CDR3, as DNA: TGTGCCAGCAGGAGGACTAGCGGGAGCCTCAATGAGCAGTTCTTC. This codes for CASRRTSGSLNEQFF.

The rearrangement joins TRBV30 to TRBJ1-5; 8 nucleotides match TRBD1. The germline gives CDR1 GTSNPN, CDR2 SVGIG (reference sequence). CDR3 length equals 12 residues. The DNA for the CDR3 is TGTGCTGTTGACAGGGGAAATCAGCCCCAGCATTTT. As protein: CAVDRGNQPQHF.

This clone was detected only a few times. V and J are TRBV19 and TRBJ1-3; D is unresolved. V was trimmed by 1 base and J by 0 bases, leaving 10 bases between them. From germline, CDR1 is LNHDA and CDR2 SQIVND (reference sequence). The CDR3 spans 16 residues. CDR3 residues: CASSIGTSYSGNTIYF. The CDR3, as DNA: TGTGCCAGTAGTATAGGCACGTCCTACTCTGGAAACACCATATATTTT.

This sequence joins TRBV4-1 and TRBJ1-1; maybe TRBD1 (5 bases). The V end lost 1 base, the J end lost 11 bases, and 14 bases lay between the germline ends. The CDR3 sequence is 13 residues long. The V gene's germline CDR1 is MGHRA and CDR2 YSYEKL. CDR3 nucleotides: TGCGCCAGCAGCCAAGTGGCCAGGGCATCCGCTTTCTTT. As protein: CASSQVARASAFF.

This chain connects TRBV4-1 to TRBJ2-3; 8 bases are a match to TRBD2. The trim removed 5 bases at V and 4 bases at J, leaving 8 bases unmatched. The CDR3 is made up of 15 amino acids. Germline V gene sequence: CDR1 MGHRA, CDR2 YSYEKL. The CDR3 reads CASSSPGRGADTQYF. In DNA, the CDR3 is TGCGCCAGCAGCTCCCCGGGGCGGGGGGCAGATACGCAGTATTTT.

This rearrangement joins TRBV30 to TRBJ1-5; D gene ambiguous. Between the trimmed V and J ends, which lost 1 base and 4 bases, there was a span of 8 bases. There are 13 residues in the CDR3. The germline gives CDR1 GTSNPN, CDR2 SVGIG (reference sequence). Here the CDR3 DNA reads TGTGCCTGGAGTGCCGGGGTAAATCAGCCCCAGCATTTT. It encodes CAWSAGVNQPQHF.

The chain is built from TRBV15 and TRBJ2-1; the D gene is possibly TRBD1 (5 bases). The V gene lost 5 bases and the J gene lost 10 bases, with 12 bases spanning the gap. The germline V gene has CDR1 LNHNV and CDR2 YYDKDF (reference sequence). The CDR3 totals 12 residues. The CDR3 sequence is CATSVLSGEQFF. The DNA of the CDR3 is TGTGCCACCAGCGTATTGTCAGGGGAGCAGTTCTTC.

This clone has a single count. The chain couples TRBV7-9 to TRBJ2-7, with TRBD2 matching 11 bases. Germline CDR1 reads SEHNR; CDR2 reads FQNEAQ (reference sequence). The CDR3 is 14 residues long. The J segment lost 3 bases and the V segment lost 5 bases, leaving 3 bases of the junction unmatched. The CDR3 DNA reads TGTGCCAGCAGCGATAGCGGGGGGGTCTACGAGCAGTACTTC. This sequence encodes CASSDSGGVYEQYF.

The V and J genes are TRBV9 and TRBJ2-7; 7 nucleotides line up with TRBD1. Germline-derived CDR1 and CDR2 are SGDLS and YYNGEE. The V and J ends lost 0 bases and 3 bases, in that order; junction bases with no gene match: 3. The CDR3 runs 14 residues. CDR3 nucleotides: TGTGCCAGCAGCGTAGAATGGGACAGCTACGAGCAGTACTTC. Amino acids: CASSVEWDSYEQYF.

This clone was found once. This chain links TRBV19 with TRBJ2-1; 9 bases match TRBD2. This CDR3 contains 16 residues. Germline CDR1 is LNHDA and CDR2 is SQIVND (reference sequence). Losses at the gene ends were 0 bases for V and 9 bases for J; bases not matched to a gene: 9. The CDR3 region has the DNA TGTGCCAGTAGTATAGAAGGGAGCGGGAGGAGGTTTGAGCAGTTCTTC. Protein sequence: CASSIEGSGRRFEQFF.

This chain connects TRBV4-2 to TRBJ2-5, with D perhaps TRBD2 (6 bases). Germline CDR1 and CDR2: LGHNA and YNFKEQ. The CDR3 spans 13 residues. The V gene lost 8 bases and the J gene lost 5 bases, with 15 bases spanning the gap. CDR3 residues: CASATHGGETQYF. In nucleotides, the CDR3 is TGTGCCAGCGCGACACATGGGGGGGAGACCCAGTACTTC.

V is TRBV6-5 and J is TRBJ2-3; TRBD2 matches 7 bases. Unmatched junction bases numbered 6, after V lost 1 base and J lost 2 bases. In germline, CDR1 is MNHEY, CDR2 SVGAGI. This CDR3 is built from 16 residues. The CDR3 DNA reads TGTGCCAGCAGTTACTGGGGCGGACTAGTCACAGATACGCAGTATTTT. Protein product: CASSYWGGLVTDTQYF.

The CDR3 here is CAWSVTRYQPQHF. CDR3 in DNA: TGTGCCTGGAGTGTTACTAGGTATCAGCCCCAGCATTTT. The J gene is TRBJ1-5, the V gene TRBV30, with D unresolved. The length of the CDR3 is 13 residues. Trimming removed 0 bases at V and 5 bases at J, with 8 bases between. CDR1 is GTSNPN and CDR2 is SVGIG in the germline V gene (reference sequence). Using reference TRBV30 and TRBJ1-5 for the parts outside the CDR3, the full variable domain is SQTIHQWPATLVQPVGSPLSLECTVEGTSNPNLYWYRQAAGRGLQLLFYSVGIGQISSEVPQNLSASRPQDRQFILSSKKLLLSDSGFYLCAWSVTRYQPQHFGDGTRLSIL.

The CDR3 sequence is CASRSTIWGSTEAFF. The CDR3 nucleotides read TGCGCCAGCAGGTCGACTATATGGGGTTCCACTGAAGCTTTCTTT. The rearrangement joins TRBV5-1 to TRBJ1-1; D not certain. The CDR3 length is 15 residues. V dropped 5 bases and J dropped 4 bases, with 18 bases sitting between them. Germline V gene sequence: CDR1 SGHRS, CDR2 YFSETQ. The complete variable domain, with remaining parts taken from reference TRBV5-1 and TRBJ1-1, reads KAGVTQTPRYLIKTRGQQVTLSCSPISGHRSVSWYQQTPGQGLQFLFEYFSETQRNKGNFPGRFSGRQFSNSRSEMNVSTLELGDSALYLCASRSTIWGSTEAFFGQGTRLTVV.

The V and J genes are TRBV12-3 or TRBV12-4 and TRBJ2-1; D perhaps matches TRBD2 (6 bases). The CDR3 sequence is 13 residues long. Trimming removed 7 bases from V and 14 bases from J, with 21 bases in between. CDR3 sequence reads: CASNNLSGAREFF. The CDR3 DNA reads TGTGCCAGCAACAATCTCTCGGGAGCCAGGGAGTTCTTC.

CDR3 nucleotides: TGTGCCAGCAGCCCACTGGGGCGCAGGGGGCAGGAGCAGTACTTC. Its translation: CASSPLGRRGQEQYF. The genes are TRBV13 and TRBJ2-7; 8 nucleotides align to TRBD1. V trimming: 5 bases; J trimming: 7 bases; junction bases outside the gene matches: 13. The CDR3 length is 15 residues. Germline CDR1 reads PRHDT; CDR2 reads FYEKMQ (reference sequence).